This TCR beta chain was sequenced for a study of T cell responses to AZD1222 COVID-19 vaccine. This clone occurred once. Its target is not known. Study outcomes and limitations: Spike-specific TCR breadth rose after two AZD1222 doses, and depth rose as well. Across spike, vaccine-associated CD4 TCRs were found, dominant at 160-218 and 743-854. The donor cohort was predominantly white British with a female majority, and clonal diversity may have been underestimated. Reportedly, nearly half the spike-specific TCRs target unmutated variant regions.

Sequenced by immunoSEQ multiplex PCR; TCRdb stores in-frame clones only, minus some. The data hold just under 150,000 clones, with roughly nine tenths observed a single time. The starting material was peripheral blood, obtained 28 days after the second AZD1222 dose. The sequence came from an adult who received the AZD1222 COVID-19 vaccine.

The CDR3 here is CASSQRDSTGELFF. The CDR3 nucleotides are TGTGCCAGCAGTCAGAGGGACAGCACCGGGGAGCTGTTTTTT. V gene TRBV6-5 combines with J gene TRBJ2-2; 7 bases line up with TRBD1. Trimming at V came to 5 bases and at J to 4 bases, leaving 4 bases not matched to a gene. The CDR3 spans 14 residues. CDR1 MNHEY and CDR2 SVGAGI come from the germline V gene.